A selection of T cell receptor beta chains follows, all from one sample in a study of shared clonotypes between healthy human individuals. The data were produced by immunoSEQ multiplex PCR, yet TCRdb's version contains in-frame clones alone and is incomplete. The sample consists of millions of clones, over 85% of them appearing once. Sequencing was carried out using naive CD4+ T cells sorted from blood. The receptors derive from a young man in good health. Each CDR3 is given with its conserved first and last residue. The D gene is left open where the match is weak. The size field is filled for only some rows; it gives once, few, many or a size class.

d_call j_call v_call clone_size cdr3_aa cdr3_nt
. TRBJ2-1 TRBV29-1 . CSVEDRPGVYNEQFF TGCAGCGTTGAAGATCGTCCAGGGGTCTACAATGAGCAGTTCTTC
. TRBJ1-2 TRBV19 . CASRNGNYGYTF TGTGCCAGTAGAAACGGAAACTATGGCTACACCTTC
. TRBJ2-7 TRBV19 . CASSGSGIPAYEQYF TGTGCCAGTAGTGGGTCAGGGATTCCGGCCTACGAGCAGTACTTC
. TRBJ1-6 TRBV10-3 . CAISGADYNSPLHF TGTGCCATCAGTGGCGCAGACTATAATTCACCCCTCCACTTT
TRBD2 TRBJ2-3 TRBV11-2 . CASRPAGGTDTQYF TGTGCCAGCAGGCCCGCGGGGGGGACGGATACGCAGTATTTT
. TRBJ2-7 TRBV5-1 . CASGPGGSSYEQYF TGCGCCAGCGGCCCTGGTGGAAGCTCCTACGAGCAGTACTTC
. TRBJ1-4 TRBV5-1 . CASSLSILGTGTRNEKLFF TGCGCCAGCAGCCTCTCGATACTTGGAACCGGGACAAGGAATGAAAAACTGTTTTTT
TRBD1 TRBJ2-7 TRBV5-4 . CASSPPGQGPYEQYF TGTGCCAGCAGCCCGCCGGGACAGGGTCCCTACGAGCAGTACTTC
. TRBJ2-7 TRBV5-1 . CASSLVVLGGRKVSYEQYF TGCGCCAGCAGCTTGGTAGTACTCGGGGGCCGAAAGGTCTCCTACGAGCAGTACTTC
. TRBJ1-4 TRBV10-3 . CAISGSGNEKLFF TGTGCCATCAGTGGATCAGGGAATGAAAAACTGTTTTTT
. TRBJ1-2 TRBV4-2 . CASSQEISGGLYGYTF TGTGCCAGCAGCCAAGAAATATCGGGAGGTCTCTATGGCTACACCTTC
. TRBJ1-1 TRBV2 . CASNSVNTEAFF TGTGCCAGCAATTCGGTGAACACTGAAGCTTTCTTT
. TRBJ2-4 TRBV5-6 . CASSLNRLAKNIQYF TGTGCCAGCAGCTTGAACAGATTAGCCAAAAACATTCAGTACTTC
. TRBJ1-3 TRBV7-2 once CASSLQGSGNTIYF TGTGCCAGCAGCTTACAGGGGTCTGGAAACACCATATATTTT
. TRBJ2-7 TRBV11-2 . CASSKDGSTYEQYF TGTGCCAGCAGCAAAGACGGGAGCACCTACGAGCAGTACTTC
. TRBJ2-6 TRBV5-1 once CASSFGGSSGANVLTF TGCGCCAGCAGCTTCGGCGGCTCCTCTGGGGCCAACGTCCTGACTTTC
. TRBJ2-5 TRBV4-1 . CASSQGAQAQETQYF TGCGCCAGCAGCCAAGGGGCACAGGCCCAAGAGACCCAGTACTTC
TRBD1 TRBJ2-5 TRBV25-1 . CASSDIRQGETQYF TGTGCCAGCAGTGATATTCGACAGGGGGAGACCCAGTACTTC
. TRBJ2-7 TRBV27 once CASSSWDEQYF TGTGCCAGCAGTTCCTGGGACGAGCAGTACTTC
. TRBJ2-3 TRBV15 . CATSVRDITDTQYF TGTGCCACCAGCGTACGGGACATTACAGATACGCAGTATTTT
. TRBJ2-3 TRBV4-3 . CASSQAHRAGDTQYF TGCGCCAGCAGCCAAGCCCATAGGGCGGGAGATACGCAGTATTTT
TRBD2 TRBJ2-4 TRBV7-2 . CASSPGRVAKNIQYF TGTGCCAGCAGCCCCGGGAGGGTTGCCAAAAACATTCAGTACTTC
. TRBJ1-1 TRBV5-1 . CASSLVTGLGGNTEAFF TGCGCCAGCAGCTTGGTTACGGGGTTAGGGGGGAACACTGAAGCTTTCTTT
. TRBJ2-2 TRBV5-4 . CASSLEAGNTGELFF TGTGCCAGCAGCTTGGAGGCAGGTAACACCGGGGAGCTGTTTTTT
TRBD2 TRBJ2-1 TRBV13 . CASSPRLRLAGNYNEQFF TGTGCCAGCAGCCCCCGACTCAGACTAGCGGGGAACTACAATGAGCAGTTCTTC
. TRBJ1-5 TRBV19 . CASSITAYSNQPQHF TGTGCCAGTTCAATCACGGCTTATAGCAATCAGCCCCAGCATTTT
. TRBJ2-3 TRBV18 . CASSPADYGTDTQYF TGTGCCAGCTCCCCGGCCGACTACGGCACAGATACGCAGTATTTT
. TRBJ2-4 TRBV10-3 . CAISGGEIAKNIQYF TGTGCCATCAGTGGGGGGGAAATAGCCAAAAACATTCAGTACTTC
. TRBJ1-1 TRBV10-3 few CAISHDRNTEAFF TGTGCCATCAGCCACGACAGGAACACTGAAGCTTTCTTT
TRBD1 TRBJ2-7 TRBV18 . CASSPSTGSTYSYEQYF TGTGCCAGCTCACCATCGACAGGGTCTACTTACTCCTACGAGCAGTACTTC
. TRBJ2-6 TRBV6-5 . CASSASSGANVLTF TGTGCCAGCAGTGCCAGCTCTGGGGCCAACGTCCTGACTTTC
TRBD2 TRBJ2-1 TRBV25-1 once CASNAGLAFDEQFF TGTGCCAGCAATGCGGGACTAGCTTTCGATGAGCAGTTCTTC
TRBD2 TRBJ2-7 TRBV19 . CASSILTSGSYEQYF TGTGCCAGTAGTATATTAACTAGCGGGTCCTACGAGCAGTACTTC
. TRBJ2-2 TRBV9 . CASSPETNTGELFF TGTGCCAGCAGCCCAGAGACGAACACCGGGGAGCTGTTTTTT
. TRBJ2-7 TRBV5-6 . CASSLALTGESYEQYF TGTGCCAGCAGCTTGGCGCTGACGGGGGAGTCCTACGAGCAGTACTTC
TRBD2 TRBJ2-5 TRBV7-2 . CASSKVAGEAETQYF TGTGCCAGCAGTAAGGTAGCGGGGGAAGCAGAGACCCAGTACTTC
TRBD1 TRBJ1-5 TRBV10-2 . CASSESTGGVGNNQPQHF TGCGCCAGCAGTGAGAGTACAGGGGGCGTAGGAAACAATCAGCCCCAGCATTTT
. TRBJ2-7 TRBV6-6 . CASSYSKGQIYEQYF TGTGCCAGCAGTTACTCGAAGGGCCAAATCTACGAGCAGTACTTC
TRBD1 TRBJ1-2 TRBV10-2 . CASRRDRGSDGYTF TGCGCCAGCAGAAGGGACAGGGGTTCCGATGGCTACACCTTC
. TRBJ2-5 TRBV5-6 . CASSLSETQYF TGTGCCAGCAGCTTGTCGGAGACCCAGTACTTC
. TRBJ2-1 TRBV7-2 once CASSLEGSGYNEQFF TGTGCCAGCAGCTTAGAGGGTAGCGGCTACAATGAGCAGTTCTTC
. TRBJ2-5 TRBV29-1 . CSVDLFKETQYF TGCAGCGTTGATTTATTCAAAGAGACCCAGTACTTC
. TRBJ2-7 TRBV30 . CAWRIGPYEQYF TGTGCCTGGAGGATCGGACCCTACGAGCAGTACTTC
. TRBJ2-1 TRBV7-2 . CASSPLGAGEQFF TGTGCCAGCAGCCCCTTGGGGGCAGGTGAGCAGTTCTTC
TRBD2 TRBJ2-7 TRBV6-5 . CASSYQTSGGSYEQYF TGTGCCAGCAGTTACCAGACTAGCGGGGGAAGCTACGAGCAGTACTTC
. TRBJ2-3 TRBV5-1 . CASSETGQSTDTQYF TGCGCCAGCAGCGAGACGGGACAAAGCACAGATACGCAGTATTTT
. TRBJ1-1 TRBV19 . CASSFRVGRGARTEAFF TGTGCCAGTAGTTTTAGGGTAGGTAGAGGCGCACGCACTGAAGCTTTCTTT
. TRBJ1-5 TRBV7-2 . CASSLVGGKNQPQHF TGTGCCAGCAGCTTAGTCGGGGGGAAAAATCAGCCCCAGCATTTT
TRBD1 TRBJ2-3 TRBV10-3 . CAISVEPGQTQYF TGTGCCATCAGTGTCGAACCGGGACAGACGCAGTATTTT
TRBD1 TRBJ2-7 TRBV19 . CASSPQGATGGEQYF TGTGCCAGTAGCCCACAGGGGGCTACAGGTGGGGAGCAGTACTTC
. TRBJ2-3 TRBV5-4 . CASSWGTSTDTQYF TGTGCCAGCAGCTGGGGGACCAGCACAGATACGCAGTATTTT